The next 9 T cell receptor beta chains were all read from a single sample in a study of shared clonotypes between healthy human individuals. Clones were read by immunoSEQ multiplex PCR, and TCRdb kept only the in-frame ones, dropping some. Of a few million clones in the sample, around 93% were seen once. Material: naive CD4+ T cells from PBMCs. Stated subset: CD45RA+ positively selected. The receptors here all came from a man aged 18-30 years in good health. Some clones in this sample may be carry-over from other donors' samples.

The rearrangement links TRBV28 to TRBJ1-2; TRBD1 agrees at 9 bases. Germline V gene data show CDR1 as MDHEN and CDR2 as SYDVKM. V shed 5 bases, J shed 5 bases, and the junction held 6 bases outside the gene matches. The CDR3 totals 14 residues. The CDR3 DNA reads TGTGCCAGCAGTCTACAGGGGGCACGATATGGCTACACCTTC. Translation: CASSLQGARYGYTF.

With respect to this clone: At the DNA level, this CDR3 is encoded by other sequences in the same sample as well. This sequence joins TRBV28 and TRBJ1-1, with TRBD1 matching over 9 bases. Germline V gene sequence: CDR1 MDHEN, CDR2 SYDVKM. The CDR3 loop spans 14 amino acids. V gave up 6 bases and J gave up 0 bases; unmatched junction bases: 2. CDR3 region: CASRGQGMNTEAFF. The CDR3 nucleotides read TGTGCCAGCAGGGGACAGGGCATGAACACTGAAGCTTTCTTT. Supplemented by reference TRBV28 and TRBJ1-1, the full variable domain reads DVKVTQSSRYLVKRTGEKVFLECVQDMDHENMFWYRQDPGLGLRLIYFSYDVKMKEKGDIPEGYSVSREKKERFSLILESASTNQTSMYLCASRGQGMNTEAFFGQGTRLTVV.

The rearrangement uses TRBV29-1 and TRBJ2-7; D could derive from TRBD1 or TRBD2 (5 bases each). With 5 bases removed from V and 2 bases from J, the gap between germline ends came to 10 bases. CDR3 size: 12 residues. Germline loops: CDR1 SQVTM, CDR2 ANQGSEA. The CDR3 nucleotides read TGCAGCGTTAGGGACCGCACCTACGAGCAGTACTTC. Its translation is CSVRDRTYEQYF.

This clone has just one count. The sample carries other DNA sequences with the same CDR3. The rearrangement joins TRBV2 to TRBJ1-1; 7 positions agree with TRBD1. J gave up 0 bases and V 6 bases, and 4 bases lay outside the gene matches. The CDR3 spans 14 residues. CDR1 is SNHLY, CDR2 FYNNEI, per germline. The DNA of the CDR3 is TGTGCCAGCAGGCCCGACAGGGTGAACACTGAAGCTTTCTTT. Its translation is CASRPDRVNTEAFF.

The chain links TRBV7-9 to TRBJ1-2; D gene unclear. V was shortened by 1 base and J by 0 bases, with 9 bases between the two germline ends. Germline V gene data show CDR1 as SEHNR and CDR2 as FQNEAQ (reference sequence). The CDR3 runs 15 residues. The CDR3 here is CASSLVSLANYGYTF. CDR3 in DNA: TGTGCCAGCAGCTTAGTGTCTTTAGCTAACTATGGCTACACCTTC.

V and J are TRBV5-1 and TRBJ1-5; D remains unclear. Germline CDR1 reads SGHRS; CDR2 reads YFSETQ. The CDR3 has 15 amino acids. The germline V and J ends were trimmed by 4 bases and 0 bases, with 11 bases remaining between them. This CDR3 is CASSIGPYSNQPQHF. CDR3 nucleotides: TGCGCCAGCAGCATCGGACCCTATAGCAATCAGCCCCAGCATTTT.

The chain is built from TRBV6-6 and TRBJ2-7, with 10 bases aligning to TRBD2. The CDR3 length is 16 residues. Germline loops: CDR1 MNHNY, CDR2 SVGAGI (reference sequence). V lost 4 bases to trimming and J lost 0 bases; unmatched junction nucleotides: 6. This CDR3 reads CASSSSRTSGSYEQYF. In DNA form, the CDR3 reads TGTGCCAGCAGTTCTTCTCGGACTAGCGGCTCCTACGAGCAGTACTTC.

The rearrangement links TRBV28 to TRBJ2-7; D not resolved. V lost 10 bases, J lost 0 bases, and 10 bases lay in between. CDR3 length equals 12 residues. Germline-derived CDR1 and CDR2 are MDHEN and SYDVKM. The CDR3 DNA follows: TGTGCCACCCGTCCCGACTCCTACGAGCAGTACTTC. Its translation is CATRPDSYEQYF.

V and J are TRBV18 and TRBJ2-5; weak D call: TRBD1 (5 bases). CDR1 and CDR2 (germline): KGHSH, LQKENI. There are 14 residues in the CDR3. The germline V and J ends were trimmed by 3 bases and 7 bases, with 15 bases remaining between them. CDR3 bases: TGTGCCAGCTCACCTACTACAGGTACCGGGACCCAGTACTTC. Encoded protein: CASSPTTGTGTQYF.